Below, 23 T cell receptor beta chains from the same sample are listed, as sequenced in a study of CDR3 diversity in severe acne. Using its own MiXCR run on the PCR reads, TCRdb lists one record per CDR3 protein. This table has approximately 84,000 distinct CDR3 sequences, 50% to 65% appearing once. Sequencing was carried out using blood. These receptors all stem from a male donor in good health, without acne.

DNA of the CDR3: TGTGCCAGTACTTCCCGGGGGTCCTCTGGGGCCAACGTCCTGACTTTC. Protein: CASTSRGSSGANVLTF. The chain joins TRBV19 to TRBJ2-6, with D possibly being TRBD2 (6 bases). This CDR3 comprises 16 residues. V lost 7 bases and J 0 bases, leaving 13 bases between the germline ends. The germline CDR1 and CDR2 sequences are LNHDA and SQIVND (reference sequence).

The chain has TRBV25-1 and TRBJ1-2; no clear D. Trimming stripped 6 bases from V and 10 bases from J, with 18 bases between. CDR1 is MGHDK, CDR2 SYGVNS, per germline. The CDR3 length is 13 residues. CDR3 sequence (DNA): TGTGCCAGCAGCTTCCCGGCTACTTCGGACTACACCTTC. Its protein product is CASSFPATSDYTF.

This chain uses TRBV30 with TRBJ2-3, with D possibly matching TRBD1 (7 bases). Per germline, CDR1 GTSNPN and CDR2 SVGIG (reference sequence). V was shortened by 4 bases and J by 1 base, with 9 bases between the two germline ends. The CDR3 contains 13 residues. The CDR3 DNA is TGTGCCTGGACCAGGGGGGGCACAGATACGCAGTATTTT. Protein sequence: CAWTRGGTDTQYF.

The V and J genes are TRBV25-1 and TRBJ2-6; D is ambiguous. Germline CDR1 and CDR2: MGHDK and SYGVNS. Deletions cut 2 bases from V and 0 bases from J, with 26 bases between. This CDR3 is 22 amino acids long. The CDR3 DNA is TGTGCCAGCAGTGAAACGAATCCTGGAGTCCCCGGGCTGTGCTCTGGGGCCAACGTCCTGACTTTC. It translates to CASSETNPGVPGLCSGANVLTF. The full variable domain, in which reference TRBV25-1 and TRBJ2-6 provide the parts outside the CDR3, is EADIYQTPRYLVIGTGKKITLECSQTMGHDKMYWYQQDPGMELHLIHYSYGVNSTEKGDLSSESTVSRIRTEHFPLTLESARPSHTSQYLCASSETNPGVPGLCSGANVLTFGAGSRLTVL.

V is TRBV29-1 and J is TRBJ1-1, with D unresolved. Germline CDR1 reads SQVTM; CDR2 reads ANQGSEA. The V gene lost 5 bases and the J gene lost 5 bases, with 9 bases spanning the gap. The CDR3 spans 11 residues. DNA for the CDR3: TGCAGCGTTAAGATAGGGACTGAAGCTTTCTTT. Protein product: CSVKIGTEAFF.

As concerns this clonotype: Here the CDR3 omits its conserved ending phenylalanine or tryptophan, so a read error is the likely source. This sequence joins TRBV2 and TRBJ2-5; D is undetermined. This CDR3 comprises 11 residues. V was shortened by 6 bases and J by 4 bases, with 6 bases between the two germline ends. CDR1 is SNHLY, CDR2 FYNNEI, per germline. CDR3 sequence reads: CASRYGETQYL. In DNA, the CDR3 is TGTGCCAGCAGATACGGAGAGACCCAGTACCTC.

This clonotype was counted between two and nine times. The chain has TRBV18 and TRBJ2-7, with 10 nucleotides matching TRBD2. The germline CDR1 and CDR2 sequences are KGHSH and LQKENI. The CDR3 is 17 residues long. Trimming cost V 2 bases and J 3 bases; bases outside gene matches: 10. The CDR3, as DNA: TGTGCCAGCTCACCAGACTGGACTAGCGGATCTCTCTACGAGCAGTACTTC. The encoded protein is CASSPDWTSGSLYEQYF.

The chain recombines TRBV20-1 with TRBJ2-1; 12 bases are shared with TRBD2. CDR3 size: 17 residues. Germline CDR1 reads DFQATT; CDR2 reads SNEGSKA (reference sequence). Trimming cost V 8 bases and J 5 bases; bases outside gene matches: 16. CDR3 loop: CSTIGETSGRVDNEQFF. CDR3 coding DNA: TGCAGTACCATCGGGGAGACTAGCGGGAGAGTCGACAATGAGCAGTTCTTC.

In its sample, this clonotype was seen many times. The DNA for the CDR3 is TGTGCCAGCAGGGGAGAGACCCAGTACTTC. Its protein is CASRGETQYF. The chain uses TRBV2 and TRBJ2-5; D remains ambiguous. Germline CDR1 SNHLY, CDR2 FYNNEI. Trimming pared 6 bases from V and 4 bases from J, leaving 3 bases between. The CDR3 totals 10 residues.

The rearrangement uses TRBV9 and TRBJ1-1; no firm D call. Germline V gives CDR1 SGDLS, CDR2 YYNGEE. The V gene lost 4 bases and the J gene lost 0 bases, with 10 bases spanning the gap. The CDR3 spans 14 residues. CDR3 protein: CASSSLTMNTEAFF. In DNA, the CDR3 is TGTGCCAGCAGCTCCCTCACTATGAACACTGAAGCTTTCTTT.

There are a few counts of this clonotype. Here the CDR3 DNA reads TGTGCCACCAGTGCTTCAGGACATGGCTACACCTTC. Protein: CATSASGHGYTF. The chain recombines TRBV24-1 with TRBJ1-2; D remains ambiguous. The germline V gene encodes CDR1 KGHDR and CDR2 SFDVKD. The V and J ends lost 5 bases and 6 bases respectively, with 9 bases between them. The CDR3 extends over 12 amino acids.

This clonotype appeared many times. CDR3 protein: CASSPDPSSYEQYF. The CDR3 DNA reads TGTGCCAGCAGCCCCGACCCGAGCTCCTACGAGCAGTACTTC. The chain recombines TRBV6-4 with TRBJ2-7; D not resolved. CDR1 is MRHNA, CDR2 SNTAGT, per germline. CDR3 length: 14 residues. Trimming took 6 bases from V and 0 from J, leaving 12 bases between them.

The chain employs TRBV7-2 and TRBJ2-3, with 8 bases identical to TRBD1. Germline CDR1 and CDR2: SGHTA and FQGNSA. The CDR3 runs 14 residues. V trimming: 7 bases; J trimming: 3 bases; junction bases outside the gene matches: 6. Here the CDR3 reads CASNPGGTTDTQYF. CDR3 nucleotide sequence: TGTGCCAGCAACCCAGGGGGCACAACAGATACGCAGTATTTT.

In this sample, this clonotype turned up many times. The chain carries TRBV7-2 and TRBJ2-1, with 14 positions matching TRBD2. The J segment lost 5 bases and the V segment lost 2 bases, leaving 14 bases of the junction unmatched. This CDR3 has 20 amino acids. Germline V gene lookup returns CDR1 SGHTA and CDR2 FQGNSA. The CDR3 DNA reads as TGTGCCAGCAGCTTATCAACGGGACTAGCGGGAGTAATCCCACACAATGAGCAGTTCTTC. It is translated as CASSLSTGLAGVIPHNEQFF.

The rearrangement joins TRBV6-1 to TRBJ1-5; D is uncertain. Trimming took 5 bases from V and 0 from J, leaving 11 bases between them. The germline gives CDR1 MNHNS, CDR2 SASEGT. The CDR3 contains 15 residues. The CDR3 nucleotides are TGTGCCAGCAGTTACTCATGGGATAGCAATCAGCCCCAGCATTTT. Its protein product is CASSYSWDSNQPQHF.

This clonotype was recorded a few times. The chain has TRBV5-1 and TRBJ1-1; no reliable D call. Germline values: CDR1 SGHRS, CDR2 YFSETQ. The CDR3 is 11 amino acids. Deletions cut 4 bases from V and 0 bases from J, with 1 base between. The CDR3: CASSVNTEAFF. The DNA for the CDR3 is TGCGCCAGCAGCGTGAACACTGAAGCTTTCTTT.

This clonotype was observed many times. The CDR3 here is CASSPTPGQGCGYTF. The CDR3 DNA reads TGTGCCAGCAGTCCCACCCCCGGACAGGGTTGTGGCTACACCTTC. The V call is TRBV5-8, the J call TRBJ1-2; 8 bases map to TRBD1. This CDR3 has 15 amino acids. CDR1 is SGHTS and CDR2 is YDEGEE in the germline V gene. Unmatched junction bases numbered 13, after V lost 5 bases and J lost 7 bases.

In its sample, this clonotype was seen many times. V and J are TRBV3-1 and TRBJ2-1; D unresolved. The CDR3 totals 11 residues. Germline values: CDR1 LGHDT, CDR2 YNNKEL (reference sequence). V was clipped by 1 base and J by 9 bases, with 4 bases between them. CDR3: CASSQVGEQFF. The CDR3 region has the DNA TGTGCCAGCAGCCAAGTGGGTGAGCAGTTCTTC.

This clonotype came up many times. V and J are TRBV12-3 or TRBV12-4 and TRBJ1-4, with unresolved D. This CDR3 has 15 residues. V dropped 5 bases and J dropped 7 bases, with 17 bases sitting between them. CDR3 bases: TGTGCCAGCAGTCCCCGGCAGGAAATAGGTGAAAAACTGTTTTTT. It specifies CASSPRQEIGEKLFF.

This chain joins TRBV20-1 and TRBJ1-2; D remains ambiguous. The germline CDR1 and CDR2 sequences are DFQATT and SNEGSKA (reference sequence). The CDR3 is made up of 8 amino acids. V shed 6 bases and J shed 14 bases, with 10 bases lying between them. In DNA form, the CDR3 reads TGCAGTGCCTCAAGTCGGACCTTC. Its translation: CSASSRTF.

Turning to this clonotype: A read error may produce the germline difference seen at one junction end. The chain uses TRBV9 and TRBJ2-7; perhaps D is TRBD1 or TRBD2 (5 bases each). The length of the CDR3 is 15 residues. Germline V gene sequence: CDR1 SGDLS, CDR2 YYNGEE. In DNA form, the CDR3 reads TGCGCCAGCAGCTTGATGGGGGTAGGCCCCTACGAGCAGTACTTC. Residues: CASSLMGVGPYEQYF.

This clonotype has just a few counts. The chain has TRBV20-1 and TRBJ2-7; TRBD1 agrees at 9 bases. CDR1 and CDR2 from the germline V gene are DFQATT and SNEGSKA (reference sequence). This CDR3 has 16 amino acids. V shed 4 bases and J 4 bases; nucleotides not matched to a gene: 14. The CDR3 region is CSATSASGQGAYEQYF. In nucleotides, the CDR3 is TGCAGTGCTACTAGCGCTTCGGGACAGGGAGCATACGAGCAGTACTTC.

As DNA, the CDR3 is TGCAGCGTTGAACACCCTACGATAGGTGGCTACACCTTC. Translation: CSVEHPTIGGYTF. The chain couples TRBV29-1 to TRBJ1-2; D remains unclear. Germline lookup yields CDR1 SQVTM and CDR2 ANQGSEA. The ends were cut back, 2 bases at V and 7 bases at J, with 14 bases in the middle. The CDR3 extends over 13 amino acids.